Below, one T cell receptor (beta chain) is given with its context. The data were produced by immunoSEQ multiplex PCR, yet TCRdb's version contains in-frame clones alone and is incomplete. The sample has over 70,000 clones; 90% are singletons. This CDR3 has 15 amino acids. V was clipped by 4 bases and J by 0 bases, with 10 bases between them. Germline values: CDR1 SEHNR, CDR2 FQNEAQ (reference sequence). This record belongs to a study of technical replicates of blood from a handful of donors. The material sequenced was PBMCs. The sequence derives from a human donor in good health. Some clones in this sample may be carry-over from other donors' samples. The chain is built from TRBV7-9 and TRBJ1-3, with D uncertain. CDR3 nucleotide sequence: TGTGCCAGCAGCTACTTCGACAACTCTGGAAACACCATATATTTT. Its translation is CASSYFDNSGNTIYF.